Below are 19 T cell receptor beta chains sequenced from a single sample in a study of blood T cell repertoires in COVID-19. Sequenced by immunoSEQ multiplex PCR; TCRdb stores in-frame clones only, minus some. This sample has about 400,000 clones; approximately 88% occur once, and the top ten carry more than 2%. The sample comprised PBMCs or T cells enriched from blood (not recorded which). The origin of the receptors is a woman aged 40-49 years with acute COVID-19.

The chain joins TRBV2 to TRBJ1-4; D possibly corresponds to TRBD1 (5 bases). The CDR3 is made up of 13 amino acids. Trimming cost V 3 bases and J 7 bases, with 9 bases left between them. From germline, CDR1 is SNHLY and CDR2 FYNNEI. This CDR3 is CASSDWQGEKLFF. The CDR3 nucleotides are TGTGCCAGCAGTGACTGGCAGGGTGAAAAACTGTTTTTT.

Only a few counts were recorded for this clone. This rearrangement joins TRBV5-8 to TRBJ1-2, with D unresolved. There are 14 residues in the CDR3. Germline V CDR1 and CDR2: SGHTS, YDEGEE. Trimming cost V 0 bases and J 0 bases, with 6 bases left between them. This CDR3 reads CASSLAITNYGYTF. DNA of the CDR3: TGTGCCAGCAGCTTGGCTATTACTAACTATGGCTACACCTTC.

To note about this clone: Other nucleotide sequences from this sample produce the same CDR3. V is TRBV3-1 (or the pseudogene TRBV3-2) and J is TRBJ1-2; TRBD1 matches 8 bases. The CDR3 length is 12 residues. V lost 8 bases to trimming and J lost 4 bases; unmatched junction nucleotides: 3. Germline-derived CDR1 and CDR2 are LGHDT and YNNKEL (reference sequence). CDR3 DNA sequence: TGTGCCAGCGGACAGGGCGGCTATGGCTACACCTTC. This codes for CASGQGGYGYTF.

For the CDR3, the DNA is TGTGCCAGCAGCTTATATGCAGGGGTCAATCAGCCCCAGCATTTT. Amino acids: CASSLYAGVNQPQHF. The V gene is TRBV7-2, the J gene TRBJ1-5; D might be TRBD1 (6 bases). The CDR3 totals 15 residues. V lost 2 bases and J 3 bases, leaving 11 bases between the germline ends. Germline values: CDR1 SGHTA, CDR2 FQGNSA.

The J gene is TRBJ1-1, the V gene TRBV18; a weak D match, TRBD1 (5 bases). V lost 4 bases and J 4 bases, leaving 7 bases between the germline ends. Looked up from germline, CDR1 is KGHSH and CDR2 is LQKENI. This CDR3 has 12 residues. Here the CDR3 DNA reads TGTGCCAGCTCACTGGGGCGCACTGAAGCTTTCTTT. This sequence encodes CASSLGRTEAFF.

The V and J genes are TRBV3-1 (or the pseudogene TRBV3-2) and TRBJ2-7, with D perhaps TRBD2 (6 bases). CDR1 and CDR2 (germline): LGHDT, YNNKEL (reference sequence). V lost 0 bases to trimming and J lost 2 bases, with 11 bases between them. The CDR3 runs to 15 residues. The CDR3 protein is CASSQDHTSTYEQYF. The CDR3 region has the DNA TGTGCCAGCAGCCAAGATCATACTAGCACCTACGAGCAGTACTTC.

The chain carries TRBV7-9 and TRBJ2-5, with D possibly being TRBD1 (6 bases). The CDR3 is made up of 13 amino acids. CDR1 and CDR2 (germline): SEHNR, FQNEAQ (reference sequence). Trimming removed 5 bases at V and 4 bases at J, with 11 bases between. Here the CDR3 reads CASSEQGPETQYF. The CDR3 DNA reads TGTGCCAGCAGCGAACAGGGTCCAGAGACCCAGTACTTC.

CDR3 loop: CASSYRGRDTQYF. Written as DNA, the CDR3 is TGTGCCAGCAGTTACAGGGGGAGAGATACGCAGTATTTT. This chain joins TRBV6-5 and TRBJ2-3; D may be TRBD1 (6 bases). Trimming took 2 bases from V and 5 from J, leaving 8 bases between them. There are 13 residues in the CDR3. Germline V gives CDR1 MNHEY, CDR2 SVGAGI.

This clone was recorded only once. V is TRBV5-1 and J is TRBJ2-7, with 9 bases that match TRBD1. The CDR3 is 15 amino acids. V gave up 6 bases and J gave up 4 bases; unmatched junction bases: 11. The germline gives CDR1 SGHRS, CDR2 YFSETQ. The CDR3 loop is CASTTDRGVPYEQYF. CDR3 in DNA: TGCGCCAGCACAACTGACAGGGGGGTTCCTTACGAGCAGTACTTC.

The chain is built from TRBV29-1 and TRBJ1-2, with D unresolved. The ends were cut back, 4 bases at V and 0 bases at J, with 3 bases in the middle. Germline loops: CDR1 SQVTM, CDR2 ANQGSEA. This CDR3 has 11 amino acids. CDR3 nucleotides: TGCAGCGTTGGAGCTAACTATGGCTACACCTTC. As protein: CSVGANYGYTF.

This chain links TRBV11-2 with TRBJ2-7; TRBD1 is a possible D gene (6 bases). V dropped 0 bases and J dropped 2 bases, with 11 bases sitting between them. From germline, CDR1 is SGHAT and CDR2 FQNNGV. This CDR3 has 15 residues. The CDR3 DNA follows: TGTGCCAGCAGCTTAGACGTGGGGGACACCTACGAGCAGTACTTC. The encoded protein is CASSLDVGDTYEQYF.

This clone has just one count. The gene calls are TRBV19 and TRBJ2-3; TRBD2 is a possible D gene (5 bases). The ends were cut back, 3 bases at V and 2 bases at J, with 12 bases in the middle. The germline V gene has CDR1 LNHDA and CDR2 SQIVND (reference sequence). The CDR3 is 15 residues long. The CDR3 spells CASSIGGPITDTQYF. The CDR3 bases are TGTGCCAGTAGTATTGGAGGACCAATCACAGATACGCAGTATTTT.

This clone was seen once. The chain couples TRBV2 to TRBJ1-5, with TRBD1 matching over 7 bases. CDR1 and CDR2 from the germline V gene are SNHLY and FYNNEI. V trimming: 6 bases; J trimming: 0 bases; junction bases outside the gene matches: 2. The CDR3 totals 14 residues. CDR3 residues: CASRGTVSNQPQHF. The DNA of the CDR3 is TGTGCCAGCAGGGGGACAGTTAGCAATCAGCCCCAGCATTTT.

The chain uses TRBV7-9 and TRBJ2-5; 11 bases fit TRBD1. V lost 9 bases and J lost 5; bases outside the gene matches: 5. This CDR3 comprises 13 residues. Germline loops: CDR1 SEHNR, CDR2 FQNEAQ (reference sequence). Here the CDR3 DNA reads TGTGCCAGTGGGACAGGGGGAGCGGAGACCCAGTACTTC. This gives the protein CASGTGGAETQYF. Variable domain in full (rest from reference TRBV7-9 and TRBJ2-5): DTGVSQNPRHKITKRGQNVTFRCDPISEHNRLYWYRQTLGQGPEFLTYFQNEAQLEKSRLLSDRFSAERPKGSFSTLEIQRTEQGDSAMYLCASGTGGAETQYFGPGTRLLVL.

V and J are TRBV7-8 and TRBJ2-3; D might be TRBD2 (7 bases). The CDR3 extends over 14 amino acids. Trimming cost V 3 bases and J 5 bases, with 12 bases left between them. Per the germline V gene, CDR1 is SGHVS and CDR2 is FQNEAQ. CDR3 sequence: CASSFGGPEDTQYF. Here the CDR3 DNA reads TGTGCCAGCAGCTTCGGGGGGCCGGAAGATACGCAGTATTTT.

This clone has just one count. The genes are TRBV2 and TRBJ2-4; D perhaps matches TRBD2 (5 bases). There are 15 residues in the CDR3. V gave up 5 bases and J gave up 1 base, with 12 bases separating them. CDR1 and CDR2 (germline): SNHLY, FYNNEI. CDR3 sequence: CASSPYGVAKNIQYF. The DNA for the CDR3 is TGTGCCAGCAGTCCTTACGGGGTGGCCAAAAACATTCAGTACTTC.

The chain recombines TRBV19 with TRBJ1-5; D may be TRBD1 (6 bases). Trimming took off 7 bases at V and 2 bases at J, with 15 bases between the two ends. The CDR3 sequence is 15 residues long. In germline, CDR1 is LNHDA, CDR2 SQIVND (reference sequence). The CDR3 is CASTYQGTGNQPQHF. For the CDR3, the DNA is TGTGCCAGTACCTATCAGGGGACGGGCAATCAGCCCCAGCATTTT.

The gene calls are TRBV29-1 and TRBJ2-5; TRBD2 aligns across 11 bases. V shed 6 bases and J 2 bases; nucleotides not matched to a gene: 5. Germline CDR1 is SQVTM and CDR2 is ANQGSEA. The CDR3 is 14 amino acids. CDR3 coding DNA: TGCAGCGTCTCGACTAGCGGGGCACAAGAGACCCAGTACTTC. This translates into CSVSTSGAQETQYF.

The V gene is TRBV24-1, the J gene TRBJ1-5; D is perhaps TRBD1 (5 bases). The CDR3 runs to 11 residues. Trimming cost V 9 bases and J 5 bases, with 7 bases left between them. CDR1 is KGHDR and CDR2 is SFDVKD in the germline V gene. In nucleotides, the CDR3 is TGTGCCACCGGGGCGTATCAGCCCCAGCATTTT. This sequence encodes CATGAYQPQHF.